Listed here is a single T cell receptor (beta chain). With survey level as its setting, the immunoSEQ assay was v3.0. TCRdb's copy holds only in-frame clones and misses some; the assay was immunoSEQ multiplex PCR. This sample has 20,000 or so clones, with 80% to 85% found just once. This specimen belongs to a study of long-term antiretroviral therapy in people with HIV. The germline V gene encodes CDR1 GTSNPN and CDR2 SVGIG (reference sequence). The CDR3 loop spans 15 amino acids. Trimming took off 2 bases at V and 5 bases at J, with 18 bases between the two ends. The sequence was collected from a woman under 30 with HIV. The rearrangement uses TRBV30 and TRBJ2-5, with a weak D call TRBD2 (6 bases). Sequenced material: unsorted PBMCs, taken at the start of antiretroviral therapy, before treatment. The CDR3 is CAWSPGGSGGETQYF. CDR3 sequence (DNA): TGTGCCTGGAGTCCCGGTGGCAGTGGAGGGGAGACCCAGTACTTC.